The present entry profiles one T cell receptor (beta chain) with its context. This receptor's antigen is unknown. Base qualities are not recorded, but no much larger clone differs from it by a single base. The library was prepared using the immunoSEQ multiplex PCR assay. In most patients, genomic DNA was isolated using the Qiagen DNeasy Blood and Tissue Kit and sent frozen to Adaptive Biotechnologies for TCR sequencing. For most patients, genomic DNA was subjected to high-throughput TCR-beta CDR3 sequencing by Adaptive Biotechnologies. The source study handled its data this way. TCR sequencing data for approximately 17 patients were retrieved from Adaptive's ImmunoSEQ software; a few other patients were processed with MiXCR and VDJtools. CD4 versus CD8 sorting errors were corrected by removing sequences found in both subsets at a frequency ratio below 5:1. CDR3 nucleotide sequences shared by donor and recipient were removed because the origin of these sequences could not be assigned. At least 2-fold expansion over unstimulated cells and a minimum CFSE-low frequency of 0.002% (template counts) or 0.001% (read counts) were required for clones to be classified as alloreactive. A clone was considered mappable if detected in the sequenced pre-transplant spleen, lymph node, or MLR CFSE-low populations of the donor or recipient. The cumulative frequency of alloreactive clones was calculated as a percentage of all sequences, weighted by copy number. TCRdb mirrors the immuneACCESS table, restricted to in-frame sequences. Some clones are absent from its copies; in checked studies, under half trace to an unresolved V gene, and the reason for the others is unknown. V and J calls and clone size follow that table, whereas D and trimming were derived from the DNA. The sample table lists 50,000 or so clones, approximately 91% of them with a count of one. Over 2% of the sample comes from the top ten.

This entry belongs to a study of graft-versus-host responses after intestinal transplantation (TCRdb year 2021). Notes on the research overall: The transplants that recipients received were multivisceral, liver-intestinal, or isolated intestinal. All recipients received anti-thymocyte globulin induction followed by maintenance tacrolimus and steroids for two to four years. Graft-versus-host and host-versus-graft alloreactive T cell clones were tracked in the graft, circulation and bone marrow after intestinal transplantation using bulk TCR-beta CDR3 sequencing. Alloreactive clones were identified by sequencing pre-transplant mixed lymphocyte reaction products and comparing them with unstimulated pre-transplant donor and recipient T cells. A cohort of 24 intestinal transplant recipients, including one retransplant, was enrolled, and a few patients lacking pretransplant specimens were excluded. Donor T cell macrochimerism was defined as a peak of at least 4% donor T cells among recipient peripheral blood mononuclear cells. Instead of going to the commercial service, samples from a few later patients were sequenced in-house on an Illumina MiSeq and processed with MiXCR.

What the work shows at the level of the full study, not this receptor alone: Peak levels of circulating GvH clones were associated with declines in HvG clones early after transplant. The conclusions were limited by the relatively low number and heterogeneity of the intestinal transplant patients. In patients with donor T cell macrochimerism, the allografts had high GvH to HvG T cell clonal ratios. GvH clones were detected in recipient bone marrow, and some appeared earlier in ileal mucosa or blood, consistent with an intestinal mucosal origin.

Counted from cysteine to phenylalanine, this CDR3 has 17 amino acids. Of the read, only the CDR3 DNA is kept; its 51 bases are in frame from base 1. The germline V gene specifies LGHNA as CDR1 and YNFKEQ as CDR2. Relative to germline, V is 5 bases shorter and J is 1 base shorter, with 18 bases between their ends. What the time point label conveys for this sample: cells obtained before transplantation from donor or recipient. CD3+CD4+ and CD3+CD8+ populations were FACS-sorted from unstimulated pre-transplant donor and recipient cells taken from spleen or lymph nodes. The sample in question was unstimulated CD4+ T cells sorted from spleen or lymph node cells, obtained before transplant. The V and J segments used are TRBV4-2 and TRBJ1-5; TRBD1 could be the D gene, as 5 bases match. The clonotype was recovered from a human donor who was the organ donor for an intestinal transplant. CDR3 region: CASSKGIGDASNQPQHF. The base sequence is TGTGCCAGCAGCAAAGGGATAGGGGACGCCAGCAATCAGCCCCAGCATTTT.